Each of the 4 T cell receptor beta chains below was sequenced from the same sample in a study of blood T cell repertoires in COVID-19. TCRdb's table, derived via immunoSEQ multiplex PCR, lists solely in-frame clones and lacks some. The table includes more than 65,000 clones, around 83% detected once. The sample taken for sequencing was peripheral blood. These receptors all stem from a man aged 45-60 years with active COVID-19.

This chain joins TRBV2 and TRBJ1-5, with 11 positions matching TRBD1. There are 14 residues in the CDR3. The germline V gene encodes CDR1 SNHLY and CDR2 FYNNEI. V shed 10 bases, J shed 5 bases, and the junction held 7 bases outside the gene matches. The CDR3: CATTWTGGDQPQHF. CDR3 in DNA: TGTGCCACTACCTGGACAGGGGGCGATCAGCCCCAGCATTTT.

This chain uses TRBV4-3 with TRBJ2-7; TRBD2 agrees at 8 bases. With V trimmed by 0 bases and J by 3 bases, 16 bases remained unmatched. This CDR3 contains 19 residues. Germline lookup yields CDR1 LGHNA and CDR2 YSLEER. In DNA form, the CDR3 reads TGCGCCAGCAGCCAAGAGCGACTGGTGATGACTAGCGCGAACTACGAGCAGTACTTC. It specifies CASSQERLVMTSANYEQYF.

The V and J genes are TRBV6-8 and TRBJ2-2, with TRBD2 matching over 11 bases. Germline V CDR1 and CDR2: MNHGY, SAAAGT. Unmatched junction bases numbered 3, after V lost 2 bases and J lost 1 base. CDR3 length: 17 residues. CDR3 loop: CASSYPTSGKNTGELFF. Here the CDR3 DNA reads TGTGCCAGCAGTTACCCGACTAGCGGGAAGAACACCGGGGAGCTGTTTTTT.

The gene calls are TRBV18 and TRBJ2-1; 9 nucleotides align to TRBD1. The J segment lost 4 bases and the V segment lost 3 bases, leaving 7 bases of the junction unmatched. This CDR3 has 16 amino acids. Germline CDR1 reads KGHSH; CDR2 reads LQKENI. The CDR3 nucleotides read TGTGCCAGCTCACCGCGGACAGGGGCCCTATACAATGAGCAGTTCTTC. This encodes CASSPRTGALYNEQFF.